This T cell receptor beta chain was found in a study of follicular helper T cells after annual influenza vaccination. Overall study: Days 0, 7 and 28 post-vaccination were the blood draw times. General observations from the study: Day 7 ICOS+CD38+ clones later appeared mostly in ICOS-CD38- cTfh. Rare clonotypes were missed; only 10-20% of cells gave TCRB. ICOS+CD38+ cTfh clonality tracked population frequency, and its change tracked circulating plasmablast change.

Germline CDR1 reads SEHNR; CDR2 reads FQNEAQ (reference sequence). The CDR3 has 13 residues. Trimming left V 9 bases short and J 8 bases short, with 18 bases between. Here immunoSEQ multiplex PCR was the method, and the copy in TCRdb shows in-frame clones only, minus some. The sample consists of around 2,500 clones, roughly 86% of them appearing once. Comments on this clone: Its antigen is currently unknown.

Time point meaning: 2014-2015 season, pre-vaccination. The input for sequencing was CXCR5+ CD38+ circulating T follicular helper cells from blood, taken on the day of influenza vaccination. Subset meaning: circulating Tfh, non-naive CD4+CXCR5+PD-1+ (ICOS+CD38+ or ICOS-CD38-). The receptor comes from an adult who received the influenza vaccine. The rearrangement links TRBV7-9 to TRBJ2-3, with TRBD2 as a possible D gene (6 bases). CDR3 protein: CASVLTSSSTQYF. The CDR3, as DNA: TGTGCCAGTGTCTTGACTAGTTCGAGTACGCAGTATTTT.